This record concerns one T cell receptor beta chain sequence. This sample stems from a study of cytomegalovirus exposure and HLA in healthy donors. PCR used 60 Vbeta primers and 13 Jbeta primers. Profiling relied on immunoSEQ multiplex PCR, and the TCRdb table lists in-frame clones only, not all of them. The sample features roughly 120,000 clones, with approximately 2.6% in its top ten. The CDR3 is made up of 18 amino acids. The ends lost 4 bases at V and 3 bases at J; junction bases unmatched: 18. Germline V CDR1 and CDR2: LGHNA, YNFKEQ. The receptor's source is a man aged 25 to 40 in good health and CMV-seronegative. The chain uses TRBV4-2 and TRBJ2-7, with 7 positions matching TRBD1. Sequencing input: PBMCs. This CDR3 is CASSRSRGRGTEVYEQYF. The CDR3 nucleotides read TGTGCCAGCAGCCGATCGAGGGGAAGGGGGACAGAGGTCTACGAGCAGTACTTC.